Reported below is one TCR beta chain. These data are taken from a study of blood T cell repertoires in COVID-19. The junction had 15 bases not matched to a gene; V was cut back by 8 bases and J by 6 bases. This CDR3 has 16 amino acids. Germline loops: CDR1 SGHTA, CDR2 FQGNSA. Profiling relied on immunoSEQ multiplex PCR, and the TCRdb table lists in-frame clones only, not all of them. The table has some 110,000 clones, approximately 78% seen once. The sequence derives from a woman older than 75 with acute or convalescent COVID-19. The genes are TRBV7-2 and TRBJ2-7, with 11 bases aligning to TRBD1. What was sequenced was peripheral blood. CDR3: CASLSGRDRGNGEQYV. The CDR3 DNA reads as TGTGCCAGCCTATCAGGGAGGGACAGGGGGAATGGCGAGCAGTACGTC.